This TCR beta chain was found in a study of T cell changes during pregnancy in multiple sclerosis (dated 2019 in TCRdb). Context from the whole study: The study looked at changes in the T cell repertoire across pregnancy in women with multiple sclerosis.

As to this clone: The antigen it recognizes is unknown. No base quality values were provided; no much bigger clone lies one nucleotide off.

Library generation was performed with the immunoSEQ multiplex PCR assay. TCRdb provides this immuneACCESS table in a form limited to in-frame rearrangements. Some clones are lacking; in checked studies, under half of them reflect an unresolved V gene, and why the rest are absent is not known. For this sample there are approximately 35,000 clones; approximately 92% appear just once. The top ten clonotypes cover 1.2% of the sample. Input material: PBMCs (not recorded whether the cells were cultured). The source is a female donor with multiple sclerosis, enrolled in a pregnancy study.

CDR3 sequence: CAWRRQENTEAFF. The nucleotide sequence reads TGTGCCTGGAGGAGGCAGGAGAACACTGAAGCTTTCTTT. The chain links TRBV30 with TRBJ1-1, with the D gene not clear enough to name. V drops 3 bases and J drops 1 base, leaving 9 bases in between. Per the germline V gene (reference sequence), GTSNPN is the CDR1 and SVGIG is the CDR2. Including cysteine and phenylalanine, the CDR3 has 13 amino acids. Here the CDR3 DNA is all that survives: 39 bases in frame from base 1.